This T cell receptor beta chain is drawn from a study of T cells in Graves' hyperthyroidism and ophthalmopathy. Germline CDR1 reads LGHDT; CDR2 reads YNNKEL (reference sequence). V was clipped by 1 base and J by 9 bases, with 12 bases between them. The length of the CDR3 is 13 residues. Each person with ophthalmopathy scored at least 3 on the Clinical Activity Score, reached NOSPECS grade 4 or higher, and had been ill under 3 months. Used for diagnoses were clinical symptoms, serum thyroxine and TRAb, thyroid ultrasound and orbital computed tomography. The investigators amplified TCR beta CDR3 regions from RNA transcripts. Researchers ran a first-round RT-PCR on the TCR CDR3 using the HTBI primer set. A single record per CDR3 protein comes from TCRdb applying MiXCR to the multiplex PCR reads. Among 490,000 or so distinct CDR3 sequences listed, around a fifth were seen once. Study outcomes and limitations: Researchers found most expanded thyroid clonotypes above 0.001 in blood as well. From stable hyperthyroidism, ophthalmopathy was separated by a 13 V-J model.

About this clonotype itself: Its antigen is as yet unknown.

The V call is TRBV3-1, the J call TRBJ1-2; D possibly corresponds to TRBD1 (6 bases). This TCR was sampled from a woman between 65 and 79 years old with Graves' ophthalmopathy. Sequencing was carried out using blood. CDR3 nucleotide sequence: TGTGCCAGCAGCCAAGCTGAAGGGGGGAGCTACACCTTC. Residues: CASSQAEGGSYTF.